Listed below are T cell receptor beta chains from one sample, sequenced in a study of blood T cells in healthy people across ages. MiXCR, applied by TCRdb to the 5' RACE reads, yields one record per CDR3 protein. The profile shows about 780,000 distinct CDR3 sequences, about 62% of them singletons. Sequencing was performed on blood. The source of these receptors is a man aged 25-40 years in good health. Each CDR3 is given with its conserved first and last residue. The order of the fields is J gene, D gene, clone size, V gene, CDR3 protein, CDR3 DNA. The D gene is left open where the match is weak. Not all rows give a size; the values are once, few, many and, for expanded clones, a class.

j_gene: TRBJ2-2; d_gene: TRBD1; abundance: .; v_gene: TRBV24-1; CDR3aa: CATSDVGTGAGELFF; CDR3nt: TGTGCCACCAGTGACGTTGGGACAGGGGCCGGGGAGCTGTTTTTT
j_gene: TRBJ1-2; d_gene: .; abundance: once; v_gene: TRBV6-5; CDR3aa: CASSYRDFGGYGYTF; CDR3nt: TGTGCCAGCAGTTACAGGGACTTTGGGGGCTATGGCTACACCTTC
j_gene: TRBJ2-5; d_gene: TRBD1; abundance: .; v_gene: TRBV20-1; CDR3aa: CSVRPLGQAEETQYF; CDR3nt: TGCAGTGTTAGACCCCTTGGACAGGCCGAAGAGACCCAGTACTTC
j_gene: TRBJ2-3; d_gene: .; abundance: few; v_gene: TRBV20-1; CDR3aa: CSATLADTQYF; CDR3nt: TGCAGTGCTACCCTGGCAGATACGCAGTATTTT
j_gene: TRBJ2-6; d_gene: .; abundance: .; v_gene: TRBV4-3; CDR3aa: CASSPEFGEANVLTF; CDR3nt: TGCGCCAGCAGCCCAGAGTTCGGGGAGGCCAACGTCCTGACTTTC
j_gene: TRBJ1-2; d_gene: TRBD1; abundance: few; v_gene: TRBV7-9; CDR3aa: CASSPTGGGSGYTF; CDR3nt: TGTGCCAGCAGCCCAACAGGGGGCGGGAGCGGCTACACCTTC
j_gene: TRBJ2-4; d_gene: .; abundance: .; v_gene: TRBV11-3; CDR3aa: CASSSQGGNIQYF; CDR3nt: TGTGCCAGCAGCTCACAGGGGGGGAACATTCAGTACTTC
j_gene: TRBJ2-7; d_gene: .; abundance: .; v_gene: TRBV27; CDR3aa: CASSLLESYEQYF; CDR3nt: TGTGCCAGCAGTTTATTGGAATCCTACGAGCAGTACTTC
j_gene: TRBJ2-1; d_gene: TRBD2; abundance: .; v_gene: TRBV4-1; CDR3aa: CASSQRMTSGVGEQFF; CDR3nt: TGCGCCAGCAGCCAACGAATGACTAGCGGGGTAGGTGAGCAGTTCTTC
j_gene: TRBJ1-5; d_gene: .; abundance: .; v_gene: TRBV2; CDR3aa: CASALNQPQHF; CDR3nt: TGTGCCAGCGCGCTAAATCAGCCCCAGCATTTT
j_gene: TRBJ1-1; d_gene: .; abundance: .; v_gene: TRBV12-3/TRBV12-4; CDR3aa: CASSLARLLNTEAFF; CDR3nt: TGTGCCAGCAGTTTAGCCAGACTTCTGAACACTGAAGCTTTCTTT
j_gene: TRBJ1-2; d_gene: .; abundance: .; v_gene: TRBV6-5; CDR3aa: CASSYGAGLGYTF; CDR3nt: TGTGCCAGCAGTTACGGGGCAGGCTTGGGCTACACCTTC
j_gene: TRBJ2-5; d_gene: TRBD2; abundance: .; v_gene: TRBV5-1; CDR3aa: CASSFGRGNYGQYF; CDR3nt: TGCGCCAGCAGCTTCGGGCGGGGGAACTACGGGCAGTACTTC
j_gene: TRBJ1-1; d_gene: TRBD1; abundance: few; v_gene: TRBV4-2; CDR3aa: CASSLPGTGNTEAFF; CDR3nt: TGTGCCAGCAGCCTCCCCGGGACAGGGAACACTGAAGCTTTCTTT
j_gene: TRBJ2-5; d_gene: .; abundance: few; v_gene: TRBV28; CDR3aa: CASRGRRETQYF; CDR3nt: TGTGCCAGCCGAGGACGGCGAGAGACCCAGTACTTC
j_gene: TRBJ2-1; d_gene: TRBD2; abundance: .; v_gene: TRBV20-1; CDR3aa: CSALLAGGPHEQFF; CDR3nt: TGCAGTGCCTTACTAGCGGGGGGGCCCCATGAGCAGTTCTTC
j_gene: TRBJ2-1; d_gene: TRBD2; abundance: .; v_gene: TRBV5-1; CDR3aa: CASSLGVLAVYNEQFF; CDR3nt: TGCGCCAGCAGCTTGGGGGTACTAGCGGTCTACAATGAGCAGTTCTTC
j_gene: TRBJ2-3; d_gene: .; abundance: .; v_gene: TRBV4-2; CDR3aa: CASSHTIQGDTQYF; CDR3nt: TGTGCCAGCAGCCATACCATTCAAGGGGATACGCAGTATTTT
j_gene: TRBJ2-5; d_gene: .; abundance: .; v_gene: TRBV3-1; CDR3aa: CASSQESAALQETQYF; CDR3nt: TGTGCCAGCAGCCAAGAGTCGGCAGCCTTACAAGAGACCCAGTACTTC
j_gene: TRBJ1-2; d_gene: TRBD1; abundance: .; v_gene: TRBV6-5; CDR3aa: CASSRTGRDGNYGYTF; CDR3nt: TGTGCCAGCAGCCGGACAGGGAGGGACGGAAACTATGGCTACACCTTC
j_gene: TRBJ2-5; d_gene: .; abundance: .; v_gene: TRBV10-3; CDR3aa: CAISEAVGLETQYF; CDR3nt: TGTGCCATCAGTGAGGCGGTGGGGCTAGAGACCCAGTACTTC
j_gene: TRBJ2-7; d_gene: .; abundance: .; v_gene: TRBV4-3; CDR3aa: CASSPDARSYEQYF; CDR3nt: TGCGCCAGCAGCCCGGACGCCCGTTCCTACGAGCAGTACTTC
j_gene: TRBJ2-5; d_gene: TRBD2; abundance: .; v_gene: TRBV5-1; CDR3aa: CASSSDPTSGGPQKTQYF; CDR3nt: TGCGCCAGCAGCTCAGATCCGACTAGCGGGGGACCTCAGAAGACCCAGTACTTC
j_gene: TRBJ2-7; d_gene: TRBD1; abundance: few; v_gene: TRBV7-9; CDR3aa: CASSTGVGYSYEQYF; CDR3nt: TGTGCCAGCAGCACAGGGGTAGGATACTCCTACGAGCAGTACTTC
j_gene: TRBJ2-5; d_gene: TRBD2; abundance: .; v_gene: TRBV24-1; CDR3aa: CATSDVAGSQETQYF; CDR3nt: TGTGCCACCAGTGATGTAGCGGGTTCCCAAGAGACCCAGTACTTC
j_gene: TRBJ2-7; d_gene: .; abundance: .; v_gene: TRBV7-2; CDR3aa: CASSLALMGEQYF; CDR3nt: TGTGCCAGCAGCTTAGCGTTGATGGGCGAGCAGTACTTC
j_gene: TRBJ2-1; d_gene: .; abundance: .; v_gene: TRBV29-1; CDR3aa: CSVEDGIDNEQFF; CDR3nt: TGCAGCGTTGAAGACGGGATCGACAATGAGCAGTTCTTC
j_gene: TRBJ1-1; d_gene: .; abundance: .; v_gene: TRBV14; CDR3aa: CASSQRRRGSNTEAFF; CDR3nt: TGTGCCAGCAGCCAACGGAGGAGGGGGTCGAACACTGAAGCTTTCTTT
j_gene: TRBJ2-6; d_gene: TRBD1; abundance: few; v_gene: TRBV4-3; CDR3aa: CASSQEGTGSSGANVLTF; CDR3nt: TGCGCCAGCAGCCAAGAGGGGACAGGGAGCTCTGGGGCCAACGTCCTGACTTTC
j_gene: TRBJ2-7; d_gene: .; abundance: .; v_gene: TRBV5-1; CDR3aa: CASSFNRDYEQYF; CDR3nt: TGCGCCAGCAGCTTCAACAGGGACTACGAGCAGTACTTC
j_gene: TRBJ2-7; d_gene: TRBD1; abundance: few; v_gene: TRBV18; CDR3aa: CASSPTAKGATYEQYF; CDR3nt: TGTGCCAGCTCACCAACGGCGAAGGGGGCCACCTACGAGCAGTACTTC
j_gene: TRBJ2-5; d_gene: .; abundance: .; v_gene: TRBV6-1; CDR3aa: CASSESYKVFETQYF; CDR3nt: TGTGCCAGCAGTGAAAGTTACAAGGTCTTCGAGACCCAGTACTTC
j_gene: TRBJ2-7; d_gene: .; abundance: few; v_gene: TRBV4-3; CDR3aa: CASTYWPKAGSYEQYF; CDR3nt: TGCGCCAGCACCTATTGGCCAAAGGCGGGCTCCTACGAGCAGTACTTC
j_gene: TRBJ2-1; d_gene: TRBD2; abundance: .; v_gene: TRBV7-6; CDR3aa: CASSLVLAAHNEQFF; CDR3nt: TGTGCCAGCAGCTTAGTACTAGCGGCCCACAATGAGCAGTTCTTC
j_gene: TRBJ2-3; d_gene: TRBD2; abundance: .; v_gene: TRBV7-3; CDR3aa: CASSSAGGLYTQYF; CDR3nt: TGTGCCAGCAGCTCAGCGGGGGGGCTATATACGCAGTATTTT
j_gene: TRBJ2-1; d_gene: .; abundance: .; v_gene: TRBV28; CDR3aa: CASSPRRGTSSYNEQFF; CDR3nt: TGTGCCAGCAGTCCACGGAGGGGGACGAGCTCCTACAATGAGCAGTTCTTC
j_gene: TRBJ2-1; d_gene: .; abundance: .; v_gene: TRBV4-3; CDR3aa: CASSQDVGQGVYEQFF; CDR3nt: TGCGCCAGCAGCCAAGATGTGGGACAAGGGGTCTACGAGCAGTTCTTC